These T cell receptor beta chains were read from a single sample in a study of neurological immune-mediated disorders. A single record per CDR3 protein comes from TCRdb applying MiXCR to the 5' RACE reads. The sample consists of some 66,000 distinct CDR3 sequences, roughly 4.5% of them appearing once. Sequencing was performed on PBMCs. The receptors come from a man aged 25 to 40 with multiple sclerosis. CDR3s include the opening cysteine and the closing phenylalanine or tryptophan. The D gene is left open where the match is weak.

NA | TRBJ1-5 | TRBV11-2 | CASSLESPPLVYSNQPQNF
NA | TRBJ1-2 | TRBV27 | CASSLTGKGSLGYTF
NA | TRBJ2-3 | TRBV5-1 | CASSFGLGGQGDTQYF
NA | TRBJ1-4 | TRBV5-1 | CASSRGQRDEKLFF
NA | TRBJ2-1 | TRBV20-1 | CSARGGYNEQFF
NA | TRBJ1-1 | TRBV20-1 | CSARTDGEAFF
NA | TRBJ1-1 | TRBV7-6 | CASSGLQAGTEAFF
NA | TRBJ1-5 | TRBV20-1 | CSATRTADPQNF
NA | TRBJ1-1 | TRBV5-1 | CASSLVRQQTEAFF
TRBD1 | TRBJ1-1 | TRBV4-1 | CASSPSRQGRPAGEWAEAFF
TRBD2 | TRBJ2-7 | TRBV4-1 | CASRSSGGAHEQYF
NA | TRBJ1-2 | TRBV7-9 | CASSLGFEGRANGYTF
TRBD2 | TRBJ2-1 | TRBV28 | CASSGGLAGTTRNEQFF
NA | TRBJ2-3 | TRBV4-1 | CASSQTNRGDTQYF
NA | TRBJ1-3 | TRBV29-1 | CSVLGGQADTGNTIYF
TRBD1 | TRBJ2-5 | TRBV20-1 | CSARRQGPETQYF
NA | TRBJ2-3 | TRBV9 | CASSVGKRGATDTQYF
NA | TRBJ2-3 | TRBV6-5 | CASSRDFANTDTQYF
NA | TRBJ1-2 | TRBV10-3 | CATGTGYGYTF
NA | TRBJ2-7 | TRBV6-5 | CASSDIALYEQYF
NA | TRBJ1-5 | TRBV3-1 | CASSNRGNQPQHF
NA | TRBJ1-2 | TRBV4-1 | CASSQDPGLDYGYTF
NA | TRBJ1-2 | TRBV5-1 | CASSLAVNYGYTF
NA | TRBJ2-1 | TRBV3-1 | CASSRQGWGGEQFF
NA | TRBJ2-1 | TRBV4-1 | CASSQQAVGYNEQFF
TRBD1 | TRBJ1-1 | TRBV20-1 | CSARDHRGDTEAFF